A single sample gave rise to the 30 T cell receptor beta chains below, sequenced in a study of immune evolution from preneoplasia to lung adenocarcinoma. The data were produced by immunoSEQ multiplex PCR, yet TCRdb's version contains in-frame clones alone and is incomplete. The sample lists over 3,500 clones; almost 85% were seen once. Sequenced sample: FFPE invasive lung adenocarcinoma tissue. Receptor source: a person aged 45 to 59 with lung adenocarcinoma.

The CDR3 spells CASSIRMGTGANVLTF. CDR3 DNA: TGTGCCAGTAGTATTCGGATGGGGACTGGGGCCAACGTCCTGACTTTC. V is TRBV19 and J is TRBJ2-6; D gene unclear. The germline V gene has CDR1 LNHDA and CDR2 SQIVND (reference sequence). V was clipped by 3 bases and J by 2 bases, with 11 bases between them. The CDR3 contains 16 residues.

The chain carries TRBV6-5 and TRBJ1-2; possibly TRBD1 for D (6 bases). V was trimmed by 3 bases and J by 11 bases, leaving 19 bases between them. The V gene's germline CDR1 is MNHEY and CDR2 SVGAGI. This CDR3 comprises 14 residues. The CDR3 sequence is CASSYKGTQRGYTF. The CDR3 DNA sequence: TGTGCCAGCAGTTATAAGGGCACGCAAAGGGGGTACACCTTC.

This clone was seen more than once but under ten times. The V and J genes are TRBV27 and TRBJ2-3; D is perhaps TRBD1 or TRBD2 (6 bases each). V shed 6 bases and J shed 3 bases, with 19 bases lying between them. The CDR3 runs to 16 residues. Germline V gene data show CDR1 as MNHEY and CDR2 as SMNVEV (reference sequence). The CDR3 DNA reads TGTGCCAGCAGCTCCCTGGCCGGGGGCGAGACAGATACGCAGTATTTT. Translated: CASSSLAGGETDTQYF.

V is TRBV9 and J is TRBJ2-5; D gene unclear. V lost 3 bases and J lost 2, with 11 bases in between. The CDR3 contains 14 residues. Germline CDR1 is SGDLS and CDR2 is YYNGEE. CDR3 DNA sequence: TGTGCCAGCAGCGCGGAACAGCTACAAGAGACCCAGTACTTC. It encodes CASSAEQLQETQYF. The complete variable domain, with remaining parts taken from reference TRBV9 and TRBJ2-5, reads DSGVTQTPKHLITATGQRVTLRCSPRSGDLSVYWYQQSLDQGLQFLIQYYNGEERAKGNILERFSAQQFPDLHSELNLSSLELGDSALYFCASSAEQLQETQYFGPGTRLLVL.

The chain combines TRBV29-1 with TRBJ2-5, with 10 bases matching TRBD2. The end of the DNA fits TRBJ2-7 better, so the J call may be wrong. The CDR3 loop spans 13 amino acids. Germline V gene data show CDR1 as SQVTM and CDR2 as ANQGSEA. The CDR3 here is CSVRRTSGYEQYF. For the CDR3, the DNA is TGCAGCGTCCGACGGACTAGCGGCTACGAGCAGTACTTC.

This rearrangement joins TRBV18 to TRBJ2-3, with D possibly matching TRBD2 (5 bases). Germline V gene data show CDR1 as KGHSH and CDR2 as LQKENI. The length of the CDR3 is 12 residues. Trimming took 5 bases from V and 6 from J, leaving 9 bases between them. The CDR3 loop is CASSRTGDTQYF. CDR3 in DNA: TGTGCCAGCTCAAGGACTGGGGATACGCAGTATTTT.

The V gene is TRBV9, the J gene TRBJ2-3, with TRBD2 matching over 9 bases. V was pared by 4 bases and J by 1 base, with 7 bases of the junction left unmatched. In germline, CDR1 is SGDLS, CDR2 YYNGEE. The length of the CDR3 is 16 residues. CDR3: CASSPGLAIGTDTQYF. Written as DNA, the CDR3 is TGTGCCAGCAGCCCTGGACTAGCGATTGGCACAGATACGCAGTATTTT.

The gene calls are TRBV7-3 and TRBJ1-5; unclear D gene. This CDR3 has 13 amino acids. Germline V gene lookup returns CDR1 SGHTA and CDR2 FQGTGA. The ends were cut back, 3 bases at V and 10 bases at J, with 13 bases in the middle. CDR3 protein: CASSFGDTGPQHF. The CDR3 bases are TGTGCCAGCAGCTTCGGGGATACGGGTCCCCAGCATTTT.

The chain couples TRBV5-1 to TRBJ2-7, with no clear D. In germline, CDR1 is SGHRS, CDR2 YFSETQ. The CDR3 has 11 amino acids. Trimming pared 7 bases from V and 2 bases from J, leaving 7 bases between. The CDR3 DNA reads as TGCGCCAGCCGATCGACCTACGAGCAGTACTTC. This encodes CASRSTYEQYF.

The rearrangement links TRBV13 to TRBJ2-5; the match to TRBD2 covers 9 bases. Per the germline V gene, CDR1 is PRHDT and CDR2 is FYEKMQ (reference sequence). The CDR3 has 17 residues. The V segment lost 8 bases and the J segment 2 bases; nucleotides outside the gene matches: 15. The CDR3 region is CASGRAAGGGTQETQYF. Written as DNA, the CDR3 is TGTGCCAGCGGTAGGGCAGCGGGAGGCGGTACTCAAGAGACCCAGTACTTC.

This clone was observed once. This chain links TRBV5-1 with TRBJ2-5, with D tentatively TRBD1 (7 bases). Germline-derived CDR1 and CDR2 are SGHRS and YFSETQ. There are 15 residues in the CDR3. Trimming shortened V by 4 bases and J by 4 bases, and 17 bases separated the two germline ends. This CDR3 reads CASSPRGRRGETQYF. The DNA for the CDR3 is TGCGCCAGCAGCCCGAGGGGGCGGAGGGGAGAGACCCAGTACTTC.

V usage is TRBV25-1 and J usage is TRBJ2-2, with TRBD1 as a possible D gene (6 bases). This CDR3 is 14 amino acids long. The ends were cut back, 8 bases at V and 0 bases at J, with 10 bases in the middle. The germline V gene has CDR1 MGHDK and CDR2 SYGVNS. This chain's CDR3 is CASRRTANTGELFF. The CDR3 nucleotides are TGTGCCAGCCGTAGGACAGCGAACACCGGGGAGCTGTTTTTT.

The chain recombines TRBV2 with TRBJ1-6; maybe TRBD1 (6 bases). Per germline, CDR1 SNHLY and CDR2 FYNNEI. The CDR3 has 14 residues. Trimming left V 5 bases short and J 9 bases short, with 14 bases between. The CDR3 coding sequence is TGTGCCAGCAGTCGGGACACCCAAATTTCACCCCTCCACTTT. Its translation: CASSRDTQISPLHF.

The chain links TRBV29-1 to TRBJ2-5; no reliable D call. CDR3 size: 14 residues. Per the germline V gene, CDR1 is SQVTM and CDR2 is ANQGSEA. The CDR3 here is CGWSEALRGETQYF. Written as DNA, the CDR3 is TGCGGGTGGTCCGAGGCGCTCCGAGGAGAGACCCAGTACTTC.

This sequence joins TRBV11-2 and TRBJ2-7, with D perhaps matching TRBD2 (5 bases). This CDR3 is built from 15 residues. Trimming left V 3 bases short and J 2 bases short, with 14 bases between. The germline V gene encodes CDR1 SGHAT and CDR2 FQNNGV. CDR3 region: CASSFQQEVAYEQYF. The CDR3 region has the DNA TGTGCCAGCAGCTTCCAGCAGGAGGTCGCCTACGAGCAGTACTTC.

This clone has just one count. The chain combines TRBV29-1 with TRBJ2-5; 14 bases fit TRBD2. V shed 4 bases, J shed 5 bases, and the junction held 6 bases outside the gene matches. The CDR3 length is 15 residues. The germline V gene encodes CDR1 SQVTM and CDR2 ANQGSEA. The CDR3, as DNA: TGCAGCGTTGGAGCGACTAGCGGGAGGGGGGAGACCCAGTACTTC. Protein sequence: CSVGATSGRGETQYF.

The chain links TRBV10-1 to TRBJ2-3; D is undetermined. Germline lookup yields CDR1 WNHNN and CDR2 SYGVQD (reference sequence). CDR3 length equals 11 residues. The V end lost 6 bases, the J end lost 10 bases, and 11 bases lay between the germline ends. In DNA, the CDR3 is TGCGCCAGCAGGGAAAAGACTGCGCAGTATTTT. Encoded protein: CASREKTAQYF.

This clone was found a few times. The CDR3, as DNA: TGTGCCAGCAGCTTAGGGGTGGAGCAGTACTTC. This gives the protein CASSLGVEQYF. The V call is TRBV11-2, the J call TRBJ2-7; D is unresolved. The CDR3 length is 11 residues. V was pared by 1 base and J by 7 bases, with 5 bases between. Looked up from germline, CDR1 is SGHAT and CDR2 is FQNNGV. Full variable domain (outside the CDR3, taken from reference TRBV11-2 and TRBJ2-7): EAGVAQSPRYKIIEKRQSVAFWCNPISGHATLYWYQQILGQGPKLLIQFQNNGVVDDSQLPKDRFSAERLKGVDSTLKIQPAKLEDSAVYLCASSLGVEQYFGPGTRLTVT.

V is TRBV14 and J is TRBJ2-3, with D perhaps matching TRBD1 or TRBD2 (5 bases each). Germline V CDR1 and CDR2: SGHDN, FVKESK. V was pared by 5 bases and J by 0 bases, with 9 bases between. CDR3 size: 14 residues. The CDR3 nucleotides read TGTGCCAGCAGCTTCCGGGACAGCACAGATACGCAGTATTTT. Its translation: CASSFRDSTDTQYF.

The sample holds a few counts of this clone. This CDR3 is CASSLGGGQREQYF. The DNA of the CDR3 is TGTGCCAGCAGCTTAGGTGGGGGACAGCGCGAGCAGTACTTC. This chain connects TRBV7-9 to TRBJ2-7, with 7 bases aligning to TRBD1. The junction had 6 bases not matched to a gene; V was cut back by 1 base and J by 6 bases. Germline V gene data show CDR1 as SEHNR and CDR2 as FQNEAQ (reference sequence). CDR3 length equals 14 residues.

CDR3 nucleotide sequence: TGCAGTGCTAGTAGGGACACTGAAGCTTTCTTT. This encodes CSASRDTEAFF. The chain uses TRBV20-1 and TRBJ1-1; D unresolved. This CDR3 has 11 amino acids. Trimming removed 3 bases from V and 3 bases from J, with 5 bases in between. Per germline, CDR1 DFQATT and CDR2 SNEGSKA (reference sequence).

This chain joins TRBV2 and TRBJ2-2, with D possibly being TRBD2 (6 bases). The CDR3 sequence is 14 residues long. V lost 7 bases, J lost 5 bases, and 14 bases lay in between. CDR1 and CDR2 (germline): SNHLY, FYNNEI. CDR3 sequence: CASNEAGRTGELFF. CDR3 nucleotide sequence: TGTGCCAGCAACGAGGCAGGGAGGACCGGGGAGCTGTTTTTT.

This clone was detected only once. J is TRBJ1-2 and V is TRBV18, with TRBD1 as a possible D gene (6 bases). CDR3 length: 16 amino acids. CDR1 KGHSH and CDR2 LQKENI come from the germline V gene. Between the trimmed V and J ends, which lost 4 bases and 4 bases, there was a span of 19 bases. CDR3: CASSLNSQGSSYGYTF. The CDR3 bases are TGTGCCAGCTCACTAAACTCACAGGGCTCCAGCTATGGCTACACCTTC.

The chain joins TRBV10-1 to TRBJ1-1, with D possibly being TRBD1 (6 bases). The CDR3 is made up of 14 amino acids. Per germline, CDR1 WNHNN and CDR2 SYGVQD (reference sequence). Trimming stripped 1 base from V and 6 bases from J, with 12 bases between. The CDR3 region is CASSEYRAGAEAFF. CDR3 sequence (DNA): TGCGCCAGCAGTGAGTACAGGGCTGGAGCTGAAGCTTTCTTT.

V gene TRBV19 combines with J gene TRBJ2-2, with TRBD2 matching over 9 bases. The V segment lost 8 bases and the J segment 3 bases; nucleotides outside the gene matches: 7. The CDR3 is 15 residues long. Germline loops: CDR1 LNHDA, CDR2 SQIVND (reference sequence). The CDR3 sequence is CASEKTSGHTGELFF. CDR3 DNA sequence: TGTGCCAGTGAGAAGACTAGCGGCCACACCGGGGAGCTGTTTTTT. The full variable domain, its missing parts supplied by reference TRBV19 and TRBJ2-2, is DGGITQSPKYLFRKEGQNVTLSCEQNLNHDAMYWYRQDPGQGLRLIYYSQIVNDFQKGDIAEGYSVSREKKESFPLTVTSAQKNPTAFYLCASEKTSGHTGELFFGEGSRLTVL.

The chain recombines TRBV7-9 with TRBJ2-5, with 8 bases aligning to TRBD1. This CDR3 has 17 amino acids. From germline, CDR1 is SEHNR and CDR2 FQNEAQ (reference sequence). V shed 5 bases and J 1 base; nucleotides not matched to a gene: 12. For the CDR3, the DNA is TGTGCCAGCAGCCGGGGACAGGCATTTGGGCTCCAAGAGACCCAGTACTTC. Its translation: CASSRGQAFGLQETQYF. Together with reference TRBV7-9 and TRBJ2-5, the CDR3 gives the full variable domain: DTGVSQNPRHKITKRGQNVTFRCDPISEHNRLYWYRQTLGQGPEFLTYFQNEAQLEKSRLLSDRFSAERPKGSFSTLEIQRTEQGDSAMYLCASSRGQAFGLQETQYFGPGTRLLVL.

This clone was counted once. The CDR3 sequence is CASSLGQDYGYTF. The CDR3 nucleotides read TGTGCCAGCAGCTTAGGGCAAGACTATGGCTACACCTTC. The chain recombines TRBV7-9 with TRBJ1-2; D is ambiguous. The CDR3 covers 13 residues. Per germline, CDR1 SEHNR and CDR2 FQNEAQ (reference sequence). Trimming took off 1 base at V and 3 bases at J, with 6 bases between the two ends.

The rearrangement joins TRBV5-4 to TRBJ2-7; TRBD1 matches at 7 bases. The CDR3 covers 12 residues. V was clipped by 4 bases and J by 7 bases; unmatched bases: 5. CDR1 is SGHNT and CDR2 is YYREEE in the germline V gene (reference sequence). The CDR3 loop is CASSRDSGEQYF. CDR3 in DNA: TGTGCCAGCAGCCGGGACAGCGGAGAGCAGTACTTC.

V and J are TRBV29-1 and TRBJ2-7; D call uncertain. Trimming pared 8 bases from V and 0 bases from J, leaving 14 bases between. CDR1 is SQVTM and CDR2 is ANQGSEA in the germline V gene. The CDR3 consists of 13 residues. CDR3 nucleotides: TGCAGCTCCCGACGTCTTAGCTCCTACGAGCAGTACTTC. Translation gives CSSRRLSSYEQYF.

This chain links TRBV28 with TRBJ2-3, with 11 bases identical to TRBD1. The CDR3 is 15 residues long. Trimming cost V 7 bases and J 1 base; bases outside gene matches: 4. Germline V gene lookup returns CDR1 MDHEN and CDR2 SYDVKM. Here the CDR3 reads CASTGGQGGTDTQYF. In nucleotides, the CDR3 is TGTGCCAGCACGGGGGGACAGGGGGGCACAGATACGCAGTATTTT.